These T cell receptor beta chains were read from a single sample in a study of cytomegalovirus exposure and HLA in healthy donors. Clones were sequenced by immunoSEQ multiplex PCR, and TCRdb holds only the in-frame ones, with some missing. The table records 180,000 or so clones, about three quarters of them present only once. Sequencing used PBMCs. The receptors derive from a middle-aged man in good health and CMV-seropositive. Both conserved end residues are part of each CDR3. D genes are given only for firm matches. Rows give clone size only sometimes, using once, few, many, or a class for an expanded clone.

CASLPAGWNSPLHF | TGTGCCAGCCTCCCTGCGGGGTGGAATTCACCCCTCCACTTT | TRBJ1-6 | NA | NA | TRBV28
CASSQDGRGDEKLFF | TGCGCCAGCAGCCAAGATGGCAGGGGGGATGAAAAACTGTTTTTT | TRBJ1-4 | TRBD1 | NA | TRBV4-1
CASSWTGDNSPLHF | TGTGCCAGCAGTTGGACAGGGGATAATTCACCCCTCCACTTT | TRBJ1-6 | TRBD1 | NA | TRBV27
CASSATLAGNQPQHF | TGTGCCAGCAGTGCTACATTGGCCGGGAATCAGCCCCAGCATTTT | TRBJ1-5 | NA | NA | TRBV27
CASSQTSGVGDTQYF | TGCGCCAGCAGCCAGACTAGCGGGGTGGGGGATACGCAGTATTTT | TRBJ2-3 | TRBD2 | NA | TRBV5-1
CASRGTGQSSYNEQFF | TGTGCCAGCAGGGGAACAGGGCAGAGCTCCTACAATGAGCAGTTCTTC | TRBJ2-1 | NA | NA | TRBV28
CASSPDRGGTPLHF | TGTGCCAGCAGCCCTGACAGGGGTGGTACACCCCTCCACTTT | TRBJ1-6 | TRBD1 | NA | TRBV9
CASSLTTGKFADTQYF | TGTGCCAGCAGTTTGACGACAGGGAAGTTCGCAGATACGCAGTATTTT | TRBJ2-3 | TRBD1 | NA | TRBV27
CASSAGTGGGEQFF | TGTGCCAGCAGTGCCGGGACAGGGGGCGGAGAGCAGTTCTTC | TRBJ2-1 | TRBD1 | few | TRBV6-1
CASSPSGGNNEQYF | TGTGCCAGCTCACCCTCAGGGGGAAATAACGAGCAGTACTTC | TRBJ2-7 | TRBD1 | NA | TRBV18
CSVVRGGRAVNTEAFF | TGCAGCGTTGTAAGGGGAGGGCGGGCCGTGAACACTGAAGCTTTCTTT | TRBJ1-1 | NA | NA | TRBV29-1
CASSRGQTRYEQYF | TGTGCCAGCAGCCGGGGACAGACCCGCTACGAGCAGTACTTC | TRBJ2-7 | TRBD1 | NA | TRBV7-9
CASSLDPSPYNEQFF | TGTGCCAGCAGCTTAGATCCGAGCCCCTACAATGAGCAGTTCTTC | TRBJ2-1 | NA | NA | TRBV7-2
CASSYSSAGGEQFF | TGTGCCAGCAGTTACTCTTCCGCCGGCGGGGAGCAGTTCTTC | TRBJ2-1 | NA | few | TRBV13
CASRQGGGTEAFF | TGTGCCAGCAGACAGGGAGGGGGGACTGAAGCTTTCTTT | TRBJ1-1 | NA | NA | TRBV5-8
CASSAHQGGNTEAFF | TGTGCCAGCAGCGCCCACCAGGGTGGAAACACTGAAGCTTTCTTT | TRBJ1-1 | NA | NA | TRBV11-2
CASSLDRNYGYTF | TGTGCCAGCAGTTTAGACAGGAACTATGGCTACACCTTC | TRBJ1-2 | NA | NA | TRBV28
CSVVVSEAFF | TGCAGCGTTGTCGTGAGTGAAGCTTTCTTT | TRBJ1-1 | NA | NA | TRBV29-1
CASSYIPRNTEAFF | TGTGCCAGCAGTTACATTCCGCGGAACACTGAAGCTTTCTTT | TRBJ1-1 | NA | NA | TRBV6-6
CASSLDRSPSPLHF | TGCGCCAGCAGCTTGGACAGATCCCCGAGTCCCCTCCACTTT | TRBJ1-6 | NA | NA | TRBV5-1
CASSVRGHSNYGYTF | TGTGCCAGCAGCGTAAGGGGACACTCGAACTATGGCTACACCTTC | TRBJ1-2 | NA | NA | TRBV9
CASSTPGTDTQYF | TGTGCCAGCAGCACCCCGGGCACAGATACGCAGTATTTT | TRBJ2-3 | NA | NA | TRBV6-5
CASSPGTPNSPLHF | TGTGCCAGCAGCCCCGGGACACCCAATTCACCCCTCCACTTT | TRBJ1-6 | NA | NA | TRBV7-9
CASSLGNRGPEKLFF | TGTGCCAGCAGCTTAGGGAACAGGGGGCCTGAAAAACTGTTTTTT | TRBJ1-4 | TRBD1 | NA | TRBV11-2
CASSLGTGGFQPQHF | TGTGCCAGCAGTCTCGGGACAGGGGGTTTTCAGCCCCAGCATTTT | TRBJ1-5 | TRBD1 | NA | TRBV28
CASSQAKSSSGANVLTF | TGTGCCAGCAGCCAAGCGAAGTCCAGCTCTGGGGCCAACGTCCTGACTTTC | TRBJ2-6 | NA | NA | TRBV4-2
CASSLARGHYGYTF | TGTGCCAGCAGCTTAGCGAGAGGGCACTATGGCTACACCTTC | TRBJ1-2 | NA | NA | TRBV7-9
CSVTGVSGANVLTF | TGCAGCGTGACAGGGGTCTCTGGGGCCAACGTCCTGACTTTC | TRBJ2-6 | TRBD1 | once | TRBV29-1
CASSHPTSQGELYGYTF | TGTGCCAGCAGCCACCCGACCTCACAGGGGGAACTCTATGGCTACACCTTC | TRBJ1-2 | TRBD1 | NA | TRBV11-3
CASSSGEGNSPLHF | TGTGCCAGCAGTTCAGGGGAGGGTAATTCACCCCTCCACTTT | TRBJ1-6 | NA | NA | TRBV28
CASSSDRGVSLYGGYTF | TGTGCCAGCAGCTCCGACAGGGGGGTCTCCTTATACGGTGGCTACACCTTC | TRBJ1-2 | TRBD1 | NA | TRBV11-2
CASSFREDSQGEQFF | TGTGCCAGCAGCTTTAGAGAGGACAGTCAGGGGGAGCAGTTCTTC | TRBJ2-1 | NA | NA | TRBV11-2
CASSPRDRRIENIQYF | TGTGCCAGCAGCCCCCGGGACAGGCGGATAGAAAACATTCAGTACTTC | TRBJ2-4 | TRBD1 | NA | TRBV7-2
CASSPYPPTGANEKLFF | TGTGCCAGCAGCCCCTACCCCCCGACAGGGGCTAATGAAAAACTGTTTTTT | TRBJ1-4 | TRBD1 | NA | TRBV7-9
CATHGQGHGYTF | TGTGCCACCCACGGACAGGGACATGGCTACACCTTC | TRBJ1-2 | TRBD1 | NA | TRBV18
CASSFTGYKQFF | TGTGCCAGCAGTTTCACAGGGTACAAACAGTTCTTC | TRBJ2-1 | NA | few | TRBV5-4
CASSAMGTGGEKLFF | TGTGCCAGCAGTGCCATGGGGACAGGGGGCGAAAAACTGTTTTTT | TRBJ1-4 | TRBD1 | few | TRBV6-1
CASSSYQETQYF | TGTGCCAGCTCATCGTACCAAGAGACCCAGTACTTC | TRBJ2-5 | NA | NA | TRBV18
CASSFRTATNEKLFF | TGTGCCAGCTCATTTCGGACAGCAACTAATGAAAAACTGTTTTTT | TRBJ1-4 | NA | NA | TRBV18
CASSDWPQGGPAKLFF | TGTGCCAGCAGTGACTGGCCACAGGGGGGACCTGCAAAACTGTTTTTT | TRBJ1-4 | TRBD1 | NA | TRBV6-4
CASSQRSIGGGTQETQYF | TGTGCCAGCAGCCAACGGTCGATTGGCGGGGGGACCCAAGAGACCCAGTACTTC | TRBJ2-5 | TRBD2 | NA | TRBV4-2
CASSPDRDQPQHF | TGTGCCAGCTCACCTGACAGGGATCAGCCCCAGCATTTT | TRBJ1-5 | TRBD1 | NA | TRBV18